One and the same sample provided the 20 T cell receptor beta chains below, sequenced in a study of a mutant IDH1 vaccine in newly diagnosed glioma. These receptors have no known antigen. TCRdb's table, derived via immunoSEQ multiplex PCR, lists solely in-frame clones and lacks some. The data contain about 52,000 clones, 75% to 95% of them singletons. Specified time point: week 11, during vaccination. It was 300 ug of mutant IDH1 20-mer peptide that made up each vaccine dose, given with topical imiquimod. The sequencing used PBMCs, collected from a glioma patient whose treatment included an IDH1 peptide vaccine. All receptors derive from a man aged 50 to 59 with glioma.

The chain is built from TRBV2 and TRBJ1-5; 7 nucleotides match TRBD1. The CDR3 is 15 residues long. After removal of 6 bases from V and 6 bases from J, the junction contained 11 bases not matched to a gene. The germline gives CDR1 SNHLY, CDR2 FYNNEI. CDR3 in DNA: TGTGCCAGCAGCCCGGGGACAGTTGCTGGTCAGCCCCAGCATTTT. This gives the protein CASSPGTVAGQPQHF.

This rearrangement joins TRBV7-2 to TRBJ2-7; D remains unclear. V was cut by 3 bases and J by 6 bases, with 18 bases left in between. The CDR3 has 15 residues. Germline CDR1 reads SGHTA; CDR2 reads FQGNSA. The CDR3 sequence is CASSFTPPGLGEQYF. DNA of the CDR3: TGTGCCAGCAGCTTCACCCCCCCTGGTCTGGGCGAGCAGTACTTC.

This chain uses TRBV5-4 with TRBJ2-3, with 9 nucleotides matching TRBD1. The CDR3 runs to 16 residues. J gave up 4 bases and V 0 bases, and 6 bases lay outside the gene matches. Germline CDR1 and CDR2: SGHNT and YYREEE (reference sequence). The CDR3 spells CASSLGVTGGADTQYF. The CDR3, as DNA: TGTGCCAGCAGCTTGGGGGTTACAGGGGGCGCAGATACGCAGTATTTT.

The chain's CDR3 is CASSLDLSGKTSTDTQYF. The CDR3, as DNA: TGTGCCAGCAGCTTAGACCTTTCCGGGAAAACTAGCACAGATACGCAGTATTTT. The chain couples TRBV11-1 to TRBJ2-3, with D perhaps matching TRBD2 (5 bases). V lost 1 base, J lost 0 bases, and 17 bases lay in between. The CDR3 length is 18 residues. Germline CDR1 and CDR2: SGHAT and FQDESV (reference sequence).

This clone was seen once. The chain links TRBV6-5 to TRBJ2-5; TRBD2 matches at 12 bases. Germline CDR1 MNHEY, CDR2 SVGAGI. The CDR3 runs 14 residues. Trimming cost V 11 bases and J 6 bases; bases outside gene matches: 10. In DNA form, the CDR3 reads TGTGCCGTCCGCCCGGGACTAGCGGGCCAGACCCAGTACTTC. Translating it yields CAVRPGLAGQTQYF.

This clone appeared a single time. DNA of the CDR3: TGTGCCACCAGCAGGTCTGTCGGCGGCTCCTACGAGCAGTACTTC. Its translation: CATSRSVGGSYEQYF. The rearrangement uses TRBV15 and TRBJ2-7; D gene uncertain. CDR3 length: 15 amino acids. CDR1 and CDR2 from the germline V gene are LNHNV and YYDKDF (reference sequence). V was cut by 3 bases and J by 0 bases, with 12 bases left in between.

The chain carries TRBV10-3 and TRBJ2-7; 7 bases map to TRBD2. The ends lost 3 bases at V and 2 bases at J; junction bases unmatched: 4. CDR1 is ENHRY and CDR2 is SYGVKD in the germline V gene. CDR3 length: 14 amino acids. DNA for the CDR3: TGTGCCATCAGTGATCCGGGGGGTGCCTACGAGCAGTACTTC. It yields the protein CAISDPGGAYEQYF.

J is TRBJ2-7 and V is TRBV30; D uncertain. Germline values: CDR1 GTSNPN, CDR2 SVGIG (reference sequence). This CDR3 spans 11 amino acids. This CDR3 is CALGLTYEQYF. In nucleotides, the CDR3 is TGTGCGCTGGGCCTTACCTACGAGCAGTACTTC.

The V call is TRBV6-6, the J call TRBJ1-1; TRBD1 agrees at 9 bases. CDR3 size: 16 residues. Germline V gene data show CDR1 as MNHNY and CDR2 as SVGAGI (reference sequence). J gave up 1 base and V 5 bases, and 8 bases lay outside the gene matches. The CDR3 loop reads CASSPSPDRGNTEAFF. The CDR3 DNA reads as TGTGCCAGCAGTCCAAGCCCGGACAGGGGGAACACTGAAGCTTTCTTT.

This clone turned up a few times. The V call is TRBV6-6, the J call TRBJ1-1; possibly TRBD1 for D (5 bases). Trimming took off 5 bases at V and 7 bases at J, with 8 bases between the two ends. The germline gives CDR1 MNHNY, CDR2 SVGAGI (reference sequence). The CDR3 length is 11 residues. The CDR3 region has the DNA TGTGCCAGCAGTAACAGGTTTGAAGCTTTCTTT. Protein product: CASSNRFEAFF.

The chain is built from TRBV15 and TRBJ2-7; D gene ambiguous. This CDR3 region has 15 residues. Trimming left V 0 bases short and J 4 bases short, with 13 bases between. The germline V gene encodes CDR1 LNHNV and CDR2 YYDKDF (reference sequence). The CDR3 reads CATSRDKSRAYEQYF. As DNA, the CDR3 is TGTGCCACCAGCAGAGATAAGTCCCGGGCGTACGAGCAGTACTTC. Full variable domain (outside the CDR3, taken from reference TRBV15 and TRBJ2-7): DAMVIQNPRYQVTQFGKPVTLSCSQTLNHNVMYWYQQKSSQAPKLLFHYYDKDFNNEADTPDNFQSRRPNTSFCFLDIRSPGLGDTAMYLCATSRDKSRAYEQYFGPGTRLTVT.

The chain is built from TRBV2 and TRBJ2-7; 7 bases map to TRBD2. This CDR3 has 14 amino acids. CDR1 is SNHLY and CDR2 is FYNNEI in the germline V gene. V lost 4 bases, J lost 6 bases, and 9 bases stayed unmatched. DNA of the CDR3: TGTGCCAGCAGTGGACCCGGGGAGGGAGGCGAGCAGTACTTC. Encoded protein: CASSGPGEGGEQYF.

This sequence joins TRBV28 and TRBJ2-7; 8 bases fit TRBD1. V dropped 5 bases and J dropped 4; count of bases not matched to a gene: 10. The CDR3 totals 15 residues. The V gene's germline CDR1 is MDHEN and CDR2 SYDVKM. CDR3 bases: TGTGCCAGCAGTATCCATGGGACAGGCCAATACGAGCAGTACTTC. This encodes CASSIHGTGQYEQYF.

This rearrangement joins TRBV7-2 to TRBJ1-5; D ambiguous. CDR3 length: 14 residues. V shed 0 bases and J shed 3 bases, with 6 bases lying between them. In germline, CDR1 is SGHTA, CDR2 FQGNSA. The CDR3 reads CASSLAQINQPQHF. CDR3 bases: TGTGCCAGCAGCTTAGCCCAGATCAATCAGCCCCAGCATTTT.

The chain recombines TRBV28 with TRBJ1-5; no clear D. CDR1 MDHEN and CDR2 SYDVKM come from the germline V gene. The CDR3 totals 18 residues. Trimming left V 2 bases short and J 0 bases short, with 17 bases between. The CDR3 protein is CASSLGVSFRSSNQPQHF. DNA for the CDR3: TGTGCCAGCAGTTTAGGGGTAAGCTTCAGGAGTAGCAATCAGCCCCAGCATTTT.

The J gene is TRBJ2-7, the V gene TRBV5-6; 9 bases match TRBD2. Germline CDR1 reads SGHDT; CDR2 reads YYEEEE. V trimming: 0 bases; J trimming: 4 bases; junction bases outside the gene matches: 14. CDR3 length equals 18 residues. The CDR3 protein is CASSLARLAGRSLYEQYF. DNA of the CDR3: TGTGCCAGCAGCTTGGCCCGTCTAGCGGGGCGTTCTCTTTACGAGCAGTACTTC.

This chain connects TRBV5-1 to TRBJ1-4; weak D call: TRBD1 (6 bases). Germline V gene sequence: CDR1 SGHRS, CDR2 YFSETQ. Trimming removed 4 bases at V and 5 bases at J, with 15 bases between. The length of the CDR3 is 15 residues. The CDR3 loop is CASSPSDRTNEKLFF. The CDR3 region has the DNA TGCGCCAGCAGCCCTTCGGACAGAACGAATGAAAAACTGTTTTTT.

This clone was counted between two and nine times. The genes are TRBV6-5 and TRBJ1-6, with D unresolved. Germline values: CDR1 MNHEY, CDR2 SVGAGI. V was shortened by 2 bases and J by 10 bases, with 6 bases between the two germline ends. The CDR3 runs 12 residues. CDR3 loop: CASSYPGSPLHF. The DNA for the CDR3 is TGTGCCAGCAGTTACCCGGGATCACCCCTCCACTTT.

This clone was counted between two and nine times. Germline is not matched at one junction end, which may reflect a read error. CDR3 nucleotides: TGTGCCAGCAGCTCCGGGTGGGGGACTAGTGAAAAACTGTTTTTT. Translating it yields CASSSGWGTSEKLFF. This rearrangement joins TRBV5-4 to TRBJ1-4; D is possibly TRBD1 (5 bases). The CDR3 is 15 residues long. CDR1 and CDR2 from the germline V gene are SGHNT and YYREEE (reference sequence). The entire variable domain, with the rest obtained from reference TRBV5-4 and TRBJ1-4, is as follows: ETGVTQSPTHLIKTRGQQVTLRCSSQSGHNTVSWYQQALGQGPQFIFQYYREEENGRGNFPPRFSGLQFPNYSSELNVNALELDDSALYLCASSSGWGTSEKLFFGSGTQLSVL.

This clone was found once. The chain employs TRBV7-8 and TRBJ2-2; D call uncertain. In germline, CDR1 is SGHVS, CDR2 FQNEAQ. CDR3 length: 14 residues. V was pared by 6 bases and J by 0 bases, with 8 bases between. The CDR3 DNA reads TGTGCCAGCAGAGACACCTCGAACACCGGGGAGCTGTTTTTT. Protein sequence: CASRDTSNTGELFF.